One and the same sample provided the 16 T cell receptor beta chains below, sequenced in a study of CD4+ T cells in melanoma. The table came from immunoSEQ multiplex PCR; TCRdb's copy has only in-frame clones and leaves some out. The data contain some 14,000 clones, approximately 83% of them singletons. The material sequenced was cells from a culture (not recorded whether cultured in vitro). These receptors were collected from a human donor with melanoma.

The chain employs TRBV29-1 and TRBJ2-1; D possibly corresponds to TRBD2 (6 bases). CDR1 SQVTM and CDR2 ANQGSEA come from the germline V gene. Deletions cut 7 bases from V and 4 bases from J, with 17 bases between. The CDR3 loop spans 14 amino acids. The CDR3 protein is CSGALARRYNEQFF. CDR3 DNA: TGCAGCGGTGCACTAGCCCGGCGTTACAATGAGCAGTTCTTC.

The J gene is TRBJ2-2, the V gene TRBV2, with D possibly being TRBD1 (5 bases). Germline CDR1 and CDR2: SNHLY and FYNNEI. The CDR3 has 11 residues. V was trimmed by 10 bases and J by 4 bases, leaving 7 bases between them. The CDR3, as DNA: TGTGCCACGCAGGGCACCGGGGAGCTGTTTTTT. Its protein product is CATQGTGELFF.

The chain employs TRBV19 and TRBJ1-5; D gene ambiguous. Germline values: CDR1 LNHDA, CDR2 SQIVND (reference sequence). Trimming took off 3 bases at V and 3 bases at J, with 15 bases between the two ends. The CDR3 runs to 16 residues. The CDR3 region has the DNA TGTGCCAGTAGTATCATTTTCCGGGAAAACAATCAGCCCCAGCATTTT. This codes for CASSIIFRENNQPQHF.

The chain recombines TRBV27 with TRBJ1-2, with 8 bases identical to TRBD1. This CDR3 is built from 17 residues. CDR1 and CDR2 (germline): MNHEY, SMNVEV (reference sequence). V was pared by 0 bases and J by 1 base, with 7 bases of the junction left unmatched. CDR3 DNA sequence: TGTGCCAGCAGTTTATCGTACTGGGACAGGAGTAACTATGGCTACACCTTC. This codes for CASSLSYWDRSNYGYTF.

This clone turned up a few times. The rearrangement uses TRBV4-1 and TRBJ1-3, with unresolved D. Looked up from germline, CDR1 is MGHRA and CDR2 is YSYEKL. V was trimmed by 3 bases and J by 4 bases, leaving 13 bases between them. The CDR3 extends over 15 amino acids. The CDR3 sequence is CASSHGRAGGNTIYF. In DNA form, the CDR3 reads TGCGCCAGCAGCCACGGTAGGGCGGGAGGAAACACCATATATTTT.

The V gene is TRBV18, the J gene TRBJ2-1, with 9 bases matching TRBD2. CDR1 is KGHSH and CDR2 is LQKENI in the germline V gene. This CDR3 contains 17 residues. Unmatched junction bases numbered 8, after V lost 1 base and J lost 4 bases. CDR3 sequence reads: CASSPLSLAGKYNEQFF. DNA for the CDR3: TGTGCCAGCTCACCACTCTCCCTAGCGGGGAAATACAATGAGCAGTTCTTC. The full variable domain, with the rest looked up from reference TRBV18 and TRBJ2-1, is NAGVMQNPRHLVRRRGQEARLRCSPMKGHSHVYWYRQLPEEGLKFMVYLQKENIIDESGMPKERFSAEFPKEGPSILRIQQVVRGDSAAYFCASSPLSLAGKYNEQFFGPGTRLTVL.

The chain has TRBV10-1 and TRBJ2-1, with D possibly being TRBD1 or TRBD2 (6 bases each). In germline, CDR1 is WNHNN, CDR2 SYGVQD (reference sequence). Trimming removed 1 base from V and 4 bases from J, with 8 bases in between. The CDR3 has 14 amino acids. CDR3 protein: CASSEWGAYNEQFF. The CDR3, as DNA: TGCGCCAGCAGTGAGTGGGGGGCATACAATGAGCAGTTCTTC.

The chain uses TRBV5-1 and TRBJ2-1; D possibly corresponds to TRBD1 (6 bases). The CDR3 contains 14 residues. Germline CDR1 reads SGHRS; CDR2 reads YFSETQ. With 0 bases removed from V and 5 bases from J, the gap between germline ends came to 9 bases. The chain's CDR3 is CASSLGTVDNEQFF. CDR3 DNA: TGCGCCAGCAGCTTGGGGACAGTCGACAATGAGCAGTTCTTC.

The chain links TRBV2 to TRBJ2-7; D is possibly TRBD1 or TRBD2 (6 bases each). The CDR3 runs 13 residues. Germline V gene lookup returns CDR1 SNHLY and CDR2 FYNNEI. V was shortened by 11 bases and J by 2 bases, with 16 bases between the two germline ends. The CDR3 here is CAAEGDQTYEQYF. In DNA form, the CDR3 reads TGTGCCGCGGAGGGGGACCAGACCTACGAGCAGTACTTC.

This clone was seen a single time. The chain joins TRBV18 to TRBJ2-3; D unclear. The V gene lost 6 bases and the J gene lost 4 bases, with 17 bases spanning the gap. Looked up from germline, CDR1 is KGHSH and CDR2 is LQKENI. The CDR3 totals 15 residues. The CDR3: CASSPGVKLADTQYF. CDR3 nucleotide sequence: TGTGCCAGCTCCCCCGGAGTAAAACTGGCAGATACGCAGTATTTT.

The genes are TRBV7-9 and TRBJ2-2; 12 bases fit TRBD2. From germline, CDR1 is SEHNR and CDR2 FQNEAQ (reference sequence). The CDR3 is 15 amino acids. With V trimmed by 6 bases and J by 6 bases, 5 bases remained unmatched. The CDR3 DNA reads TGTGCCAGCAGGAGACTAGCGGGGGCGTCCGGGGAGCTGTTTTTT. Translation: CASRRLAGASGELFF.

This clone was seen once. The gene calls are TRBV11-3 and TRBJ2-5; D gene uncertain. Germline V gene data show CDR1 as SGHNT and CDR2 as YENEEA. Trimming took off 3 bases at V and 5 bases at J, with 10 bases between the two ends. CDR3 length: 13 residues. CDR3 bases: TGTGCCAGCAGCTTTTCACCCGGGGAGACCCAGTACTTC. It yields the protein CASSFSPGETQYF.

This sequence joins TRBV12-5 and TRBJ2-2, with 7 bases matching TRBD1. CDR1 and CDR2 from the germline V gene are LGHNT and FRNRAP. The CDR3 is 16 residues long. V was pared by 1 base and J by 5 bases, with 7 bases of the junction left unmatched. CDR3 residues: CASGLATGDSTGELFF. The CDR3 DNA reads as TGTGCTAGTGGTTTGGCTACAGGGGATTCTACCGGGGAGCTGTTTTTT.

The chain recombines TRBV6-5 with TRBJ2-7; D ambiguous. The germline CDR1 and CDR2 sequences are MNHEY and SVGAGI. The CDR3 covers 13 residues. Trimming pared 4 bases from V and 5 bases from J, leaving 12 bases between. DNA of the CDR3: TGTGCCAGCAGTTTAAGGTCTCGAAACGAGCAGTACTTC. Translation: CASSLRSRNEQYF.

The V gene is TRBV7-8, the J gene TRBJ2-7, with D possibly matching TRBD2 (5 bases). Per the germline V gene, CDR1 is SGHVS and CDR2 is FQNEAQ. The CDR3 runs 14 residues. V lost 1 base and J 7 bases, leaving 14 bases between the germline ends. The CDR3 region has the DNA TGTGCCAGCAGCTTAGTGGCGGGCCCTAAGGAGCAGTACTTC. Protein product: CASSLVAGPKEQYF.

Concerning this clone: A read error may account for a junction end that differs from germline. The chain has TRBV5-6 and TRBJ2-3, with D perhaps TRBD1 or TRBD2 (5 bases each). Germline V lookup: CDR1 SGHDT, CDR2 YYEEEE. This CDR3 spans 13 amino acids. The CDR3 sequence is CASCGGPTGTQYF. Written as DNA, the CDR3 is TGTGCCAGCTGCGGCGGGCCCACAGGTACGCAGTATTTT.